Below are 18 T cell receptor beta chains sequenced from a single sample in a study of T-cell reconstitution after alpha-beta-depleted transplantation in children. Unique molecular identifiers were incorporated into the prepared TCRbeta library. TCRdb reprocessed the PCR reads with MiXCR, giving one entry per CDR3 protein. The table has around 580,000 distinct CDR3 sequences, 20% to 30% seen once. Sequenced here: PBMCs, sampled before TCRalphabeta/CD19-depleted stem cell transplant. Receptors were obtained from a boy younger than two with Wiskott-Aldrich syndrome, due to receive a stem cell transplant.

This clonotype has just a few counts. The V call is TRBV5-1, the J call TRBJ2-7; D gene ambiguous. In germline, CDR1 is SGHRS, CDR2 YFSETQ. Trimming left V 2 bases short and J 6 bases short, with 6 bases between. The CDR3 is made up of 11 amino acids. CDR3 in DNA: TGCGCCAGCAGCTTATTCTCCGAGCAGTACTTC. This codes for CASSLFSEQYF.

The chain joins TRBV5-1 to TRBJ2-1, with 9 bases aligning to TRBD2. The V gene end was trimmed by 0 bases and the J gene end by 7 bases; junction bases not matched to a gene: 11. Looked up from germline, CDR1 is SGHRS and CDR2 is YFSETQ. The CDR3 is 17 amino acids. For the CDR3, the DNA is TGCGCCAGCAGCTTGGAGGTGTGGCGGGAGGGCATGAATGAGCAGTTCTTC. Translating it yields CASSLEVWREGMNEQFF.

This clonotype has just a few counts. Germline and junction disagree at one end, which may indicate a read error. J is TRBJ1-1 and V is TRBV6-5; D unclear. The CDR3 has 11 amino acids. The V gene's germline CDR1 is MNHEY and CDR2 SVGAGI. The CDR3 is CASSLGSAKYF. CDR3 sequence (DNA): TGTGCCAGCAGTCTGGGGTCAGCCAAATACTTT.

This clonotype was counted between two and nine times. The CDR3 region is CSAPPISGRGDTQYF. The CDR3 region has the DNA TGCAGTGCCCCACCCATTAGCGGGAGAGGTGATACGCAGTATTTT. The chain has TRBV20-1 and TRBJ2-3; 9 nucleotides line up with TRBD2. CDR1 is DFQATT, CDR2 SNEGSKA, per germline (reference sequence). The CDR3 covers 15 residues. The trim removed 6 bases at V and 6 bases at J, leaving 13 bases unmatched.

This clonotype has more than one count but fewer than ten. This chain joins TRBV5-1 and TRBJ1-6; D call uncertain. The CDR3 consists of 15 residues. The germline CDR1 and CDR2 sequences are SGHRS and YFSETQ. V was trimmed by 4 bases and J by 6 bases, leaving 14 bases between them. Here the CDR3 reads CASSRWTGGNSPLHF. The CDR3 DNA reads TGCGCCAGCAGCCGCTGGACCGGCGGTAATTCACCCCTCCACTTT.

CDR3: CSVVNRVPTEAFF. CDR3 nucleotides: TGCAGCGTTGTAAACAGGGTGCCCACTGAAGCTTTCTTT. The chain is built from TRBV29-1 and TRBJ1-1; maybe TRBD1 (6 bases). Per germline, CDR1 SQVTM and CDR2 ANQGSEA. V lost 4 bases and J lost 4, with 13 bases in between. This CDR3 is 13 amino acids long.

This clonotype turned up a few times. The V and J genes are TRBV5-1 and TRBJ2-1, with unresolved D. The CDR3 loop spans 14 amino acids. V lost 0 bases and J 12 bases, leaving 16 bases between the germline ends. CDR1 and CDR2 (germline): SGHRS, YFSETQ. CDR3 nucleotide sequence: TGCGCCAGCAGCTTGGGAAGCGCGGCGAAAGGGCAGTTCTTC. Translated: CASSLGSAAKGQFF.

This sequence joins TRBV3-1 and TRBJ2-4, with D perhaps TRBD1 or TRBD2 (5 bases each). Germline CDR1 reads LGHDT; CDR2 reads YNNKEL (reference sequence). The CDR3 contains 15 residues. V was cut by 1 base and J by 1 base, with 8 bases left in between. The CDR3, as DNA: TGTGCCAGCAGCCAAGTAGGGACCGCCAAAAACATTCAGTACTTC. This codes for CASSQVGTAKNIQYF. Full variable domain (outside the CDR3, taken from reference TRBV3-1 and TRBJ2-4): DTAVSQTPKYLVTQMGNDKSIKCEQNLGHDTMYWYKQDSKKFLKIMFSYNNKELIINETVPNRFSPKSPDKAHLNLHINSLELGDSAVYFCASSQVGTAKNIQYFGAGTRLSVL.

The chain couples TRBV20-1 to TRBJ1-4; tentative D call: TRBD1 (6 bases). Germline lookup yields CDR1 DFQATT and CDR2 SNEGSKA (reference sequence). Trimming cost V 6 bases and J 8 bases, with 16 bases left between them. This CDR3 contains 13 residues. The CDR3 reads CSAPTGDREKLFF. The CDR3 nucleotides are TGCAGTGCCCCGACAGGAGATAGGGAAAAACTGTTTTTT.

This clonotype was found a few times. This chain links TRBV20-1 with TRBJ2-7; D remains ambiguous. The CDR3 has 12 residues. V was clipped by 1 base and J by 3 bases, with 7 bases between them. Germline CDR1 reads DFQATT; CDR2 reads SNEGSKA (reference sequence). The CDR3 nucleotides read TGCAGTGCTAGAGGTCGAATCTACGAGCAGTACTTC. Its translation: CSARGRIYEQYF.

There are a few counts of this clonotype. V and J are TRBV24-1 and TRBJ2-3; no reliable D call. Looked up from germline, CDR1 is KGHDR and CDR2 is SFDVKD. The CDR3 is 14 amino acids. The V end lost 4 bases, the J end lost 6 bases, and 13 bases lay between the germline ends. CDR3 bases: TGTGCCACCAGTGACCCCTTGGTAGTCGATACGCAGTATTTT. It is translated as CATSDPLVVDTQYF.

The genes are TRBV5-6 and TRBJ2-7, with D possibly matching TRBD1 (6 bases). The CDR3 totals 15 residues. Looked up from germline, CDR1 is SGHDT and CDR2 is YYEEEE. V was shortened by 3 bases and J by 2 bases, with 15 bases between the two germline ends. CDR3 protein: CASSWASRGTYEQYF. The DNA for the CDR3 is TGTGCCAGCAGCTGGGCAAGCAGGGGAACCTACGAGCAGTACTTC.

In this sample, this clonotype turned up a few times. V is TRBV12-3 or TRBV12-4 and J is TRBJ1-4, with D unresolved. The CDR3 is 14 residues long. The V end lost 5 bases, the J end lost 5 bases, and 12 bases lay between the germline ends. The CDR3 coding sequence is TGTGCCAGCAGTCCGGACGGCCAGAATGAAAAACTGTTTTTT. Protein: CASSPDGQNEKLFF.

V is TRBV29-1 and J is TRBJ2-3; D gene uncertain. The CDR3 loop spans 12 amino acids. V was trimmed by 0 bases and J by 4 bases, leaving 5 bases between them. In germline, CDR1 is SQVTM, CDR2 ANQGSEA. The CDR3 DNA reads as TGCAGCGTTGAAGATGAACCAGATACGCAGTATTTT. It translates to CSVEDEPDTQYF.

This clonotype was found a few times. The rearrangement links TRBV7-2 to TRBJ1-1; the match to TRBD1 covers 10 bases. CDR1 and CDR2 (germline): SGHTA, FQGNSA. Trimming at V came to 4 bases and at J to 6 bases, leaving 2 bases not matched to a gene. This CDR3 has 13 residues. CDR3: CASSWDRGAEAFF. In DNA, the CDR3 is TGTGCCAGCAGCTGGGACAGGGGTGCTGAAGCTTTCTTT.

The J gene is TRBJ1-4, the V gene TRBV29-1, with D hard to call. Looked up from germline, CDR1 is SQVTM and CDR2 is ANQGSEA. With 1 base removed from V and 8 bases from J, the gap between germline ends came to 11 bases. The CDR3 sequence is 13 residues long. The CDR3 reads CSVEAHRGEKLFF. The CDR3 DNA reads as TGCAGCGTTGAAGCCCATCGGGGAGAAAAACTGTTTTTT.

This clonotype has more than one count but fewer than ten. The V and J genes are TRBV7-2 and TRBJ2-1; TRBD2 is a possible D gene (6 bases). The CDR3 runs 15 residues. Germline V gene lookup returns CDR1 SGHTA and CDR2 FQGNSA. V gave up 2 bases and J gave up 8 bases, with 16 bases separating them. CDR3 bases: TGTGCCAGCAGCTTAATTAATGCGGGATACGATGAGCAGTTCTTC. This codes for CASSLINAGYDEQFF. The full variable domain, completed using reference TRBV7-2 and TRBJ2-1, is GAGVSQSPSNKVTEKGKDVELRCDPISGHTALYWYRQSLGQGLEFLIYFQGNSAPDKSGLPSDRFSAERTGGSVSTLTIQRTQQEDSAVYLCASSLINAGYDEQFFGPGTRLTVL.

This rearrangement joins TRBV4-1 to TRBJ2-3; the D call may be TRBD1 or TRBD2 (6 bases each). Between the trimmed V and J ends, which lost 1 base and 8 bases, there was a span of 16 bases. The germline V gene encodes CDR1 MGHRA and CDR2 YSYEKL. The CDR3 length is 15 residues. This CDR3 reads CASSQGMEGEGTQYF. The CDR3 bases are TGCGCCAGCAGCCAAGGAATGGAGGGGGAAGGTACGCAGTATTTT.